This entry lists 4 T cell receptor beta chains sequenced from one sample in a study of blood T cell repertoires in COVID-19. The data were produced by immunoSEQ multiplex PCR, yet TCRdb's version contains in-frame clones alone and is incomplete. This sample has some 280,000 clones; 89% occur once, and the top ten carry approximately 0.85%. Sequences were obtained from peripheral blood. The source of these receptors is a woman aged 40 to 50 who had recovered from COVID-19.

The J gene is TRBJ1-4, the V gene TRBV18, with no clear D. Germline-derived CDR1 and CDR2 are KGHSH and LQKENI. V shed 3 bases and J shed 10 bases, with 12 bases lying between them. This CDR3 comprises 13 residues. In DNA form, the CDR3 reads TGTGCCAGCTCACCCCCGGGAAACGCAAAACTGTTTTTT. Translating gives CASSPPGNAKLFF.

The chain is built from TRBV5-1 and TRBJ2-3; TRBD2 aligns across 7 bases. The CDR3 extends over 15 amino acids. V was clipped by 4 bases and J by 6 bases; unmatched bases: 11. The germline V gene encodes CDR1 SGHRS and CDR2 YFSETQ. The CDR3 loop reads CASSLGLGQGDTQYF. The DNA of the CDR3 is TGCGCCAGCAGCCTCGGACTAGGTCAAGGGGATACGCAGTATTTT.

The V and J genes are TRBV2 and TRBJ1-1, with TRBD1 as a possible D gene (6 bases). Trimming took off 4 bases at V and 9 bases at J, with 18 bases between the two ends. This CDR3 has 14 residues. Germline V gene sequence: CDR1 SNHLY, CDR2 FYNNEI. CDR3 protein: CASSGSEGGGQAFF. The CDR3 nucleotides are TGTGCCAGCAGTGGATCGGAGGGGGGGGGCCAAGCTTTCTTT.

V usage is TRBV3-1 (or the pseudogene TRBV3-2) and J usage is TRBJ2-7; 12 nucleotides line up with TRBD1. CDR3 length: 15 residues. Losses at the gene ends were 2 bases for V and 6 bases for J; bases not matched to a gene: 5. The germline gives CDR1 LGHDT, CDR2 YNNKEL (reference sequence). DNA of the CDR3: TGTGCCAGCAGCCAATCCGGGACAGGGGGCCCCGAGCAGTACTTC. This codes for CASSQSGTGGPEQYF.